This T cell receptor (beta chain) was sequenced for a study of T cell changes during pregnancy in multiple sclerosis. In germline, CDR1 is SGHVS, CDR2 FQNEAQ. The CDR3 has 20 amino acids. V lost 5 bases and J lost 2; bases outside the gene matches: 21. Assay: immunoSEQ multiplex PCR; the TCRdb copy retains only in-frame clones and omits some. The repertoire consists of 91,000 or so clones, with around 92% occurring once and the leading ten covering about 2%. The receptor was isolated from a female donor with multiple sclerosis, enrolled in a pregnancy study. The starting material was peripheral blood, obtained after pregnancy. The chain couples TRBV7-8 to TRBJ2-3; TRBD1 agrees at 8 bases. The CDR3, as DNA: TGTGCCAGCAGCCTACAGACAGGGGCAGGACCAGGGACTTTCACAGATACGCAGTATTTT. Protein: CASSLQTGAGPGTFTDTQYF.